These 27 T cell receptor beta chains were all obtained from the same sample, sequenced in a study of blood T cell repertoires in COVID-19 (TCRdb year 2020). Preparation of the library involved the immunoSEQ multiplex PCR assay. TCRdb holds this immuneACCESS table with in-frame rearrangements only. Some clones are missing; in checked studies, unresolved V genes explain under half, and the rest has no known cause. The sample records 210,000 or so clones, about 90% of which are singletons. Together, the top ten hold approximately 2.8% of the sample. The sequenced sample was PBMCs or T cells enriched from blood (not recorded which). All receptors come from a woman in her forties or fifties in a cohort exposed to, infected with or recovered from COVID-19 (not recorded which).

This clone was seen many times. The chain links TRBV4-1 to TRBJ1-2; D possibly corresponds to TRBD1 (6 bases). The CDR3 consists of 16 residues. Germline CDR1 is MGHRA and CDR2 is YSYEKL. V was trimmed by 4 bases and J by 6 bases, leaving 21 bases between them. CDR3 DNA sequence: TGCGCCAGCAGCCGTCTACAGGGATCGGGTTTGGATGGCTACACCTTC. Protein: CASSRLQGSGLDGYTF.

This sequence joins TRBV5-1 and TRBJ1-1; 7 bases match TRBD1. Germline CDR1 is SGHRS and CDR2 is YFSETQ. This CDR3 is 13 amino acids long. V shed 4 bases and J 6 bases; nucleotides not matched to a gene: 6. Here the CDR3 reads CASSPQGKAEAFF. The CDR3 DNA follows: TGCGCCAGCAGCCCACAGGGGAAGGCTGAAGCTTTCTTT. The complete variable domain, with remaining parts taken from reference TRBV5-1 and TRBJ1-1, reads KAGVTQTPRYLIKTRGQQVTLSCSPISGHRSVSWYQQTPGQGLQFLFEYFSETQRNKGNFPGRFSGRQFSNSRSEMNVSTLELGDSALYLCASSPQGKAEAFFGQGTRLTVV.

The chain couples TRBV7-9 to TRBJ1-2; TRBD1 matches 7 bases. V trimming: 5 bases; J trimming: 3 bases; junction bases outside the gene matches: 3. CDR1 and CDR2 (germline): SEHNR, FQNEAQ (reference sequence). The CDR3 length is 13 residues. CDR3 sequence (DNA): TGTGCCAGCAGCGAAACAGGGGACTATGGCTACACCTTC. It codes for CASSETGDYGYTF.

This clone was recorded a few times. The chain couples TRBV19 to TRBJ1-1; D is unresolved. The CDR3 runs 13 residues. V lost 7 bases and J lost 0, with 9 bases in between. Germline V gives CDR1 LNHDA, CDR2 SQIVND (reference sequence). The chain's CDR3 is CASNPGLNTEAFF. The CDR3 nucleotides read TGTGCCAGTAACCCAGGATTGAACACTGAAGCTTTCTTT. Full variable domain (outside the CDR3, taken from reference TRBV19 and TRBJ1-1): DGGITQSPKYLFRKEGQNVTLSCEQNLNHDAMYWYRQDPGQGLRLIYYSQIVNDFQKGDIAEGYSVSREKKESFPLTVTSAQKNPTAFYLCASNPGLNTEAFFGQGTRLTVV.

The chain links TRBV4-1 to TRBJ1-4, with 9 bases matching TRBD1. CDR1 and CDR2 from the germline V gene are MGHRA and YSYEKL. The CDR3 spans 15 residues. V trimming: 0 bases; J trimming: 10 bases; junction bases outside the gene matches: 6. In DNA form, the CDR3 reads TGCGCCAGCAGCCAAGATCGTGACAGGGGGGGAAAACTGTTTTTT. Encoded protein: CASSQDRDRGGKLFF.

V is TRBV10-1 and J is TRBJ2-7, with 10 bases fitting TRBD1. The germline V gene has CDR1 WNHNN and CDR2 SYGVQD (reference sequence). With V trimmed by 9 bases and J by 4 bases, 12 bases remained unmatched. CDR3 length: 15 amino acids. In DNA, the CDR3 is TGCGCCAGTCCAAAACGGGGACAGGGGTCATACGAGCAGTACTTC. Translation gives CASPKRGQGSYEQYF.

The rearrangement joins TRBV19 to TRBJ2-5; a weak D match, TRBD2 (5 bases). CDR3 length equals 14 residues. Trimming took 6 bases from V and 0 from J, leaving 11 bases between them. From germline, CDR1 is LNHDA and CDR2 SQIVND (reference sequence). The CDR3 protein is CASSPTRDQETQYF. Here the CDR3 DNA reads TGTGCCAGTAGCCCAACTAGGGACCAAGAGACCCAGTACTTC.

The chain combines TRBV19 with TRBJ2-3; weak D call: TRBD2 (6 bases). The germline gives CDR1 LNHDA, CDR2 SQIVND (reference sequence). Trimming took off 2 bases at V and 1 base at J, with 13 bases between the two ends. The CDR3 has 16 amino acids. CDR3 in DNA: TGTGCCAGTAGTATACGGACCGGCGGGGGCACAGATACGCAGTATTTT. Translating gives CASSIRTGGGTDTQYF.

The rearrangement joins TRBV10-2 to TRBJ1-5; 7 bases agree with TRBD1. J was trimmed by 2 bases and V by 2 bases; bases with no gene match: 9. The germline V gene encodes CDR1 WSHSY and CDR2 SAAADI. CDR3 length equals 17 residues. CDR3 DNA: TGCGCCAGCAGTGAGACCTTCAGGGGGTACGGCAATCAGCCCCAGCATTTT. Residues: CASSETFRGYGNQPQHF.

This clone was picked up a small number of times. The rearrangement links TRBV5-1 to TRBJ2-7; D remains unclear. V was pared by 4 bases and J by 2 bases, with 16 bases between. This CDR3 has 15 amino acids. Germline CDR1 SGHRS, CDR2 YFSETQ. This CDR3 is CASSADIKDPYEQYF. The DNA for the CDR3 is TGCGCCAGCAGCGCCGACATAAAAGACCCCTACGAGCAGTACTTC.

The rearrangement uses TRBV30 and TRBJ1-5; tentatively, D is TRBD1 (6 bases). The CDR3 runs 17 residues. V lost 3 bases, J lost 4 bases, and 22 bases lay in between. CDR1 is GTSNPN, CDR2 SVGIG, per germline (reference sequence). This CDR3 reads CAWSFGGGVRYNQPQHF. The CDR3 bases are TGTGCCTGGAGCTTTGGGGGGGGCGTGCGATATAATCAGCCCCAGCATTTT.

The chain links TRBV7-2 to TRBJ1-2, with D unclear. The CDR3 has 14 residues. The V gene lost 10 bases and the J gene lost 3 bases, with 18 bases spanning the gap. The germline V gene encodes CDR1 SGHTA and CDR2 FQGNSA. Here the CDR3 reads CAIPYNSGDYGYTF. The CDR3 nucleotides read TGTGCCATTCCATACAATAGCGGCGACTATGGCTACACCTTC.

V is TRBV6-5 and J is TRBJ2-7, with 10 bases that match TRBD2. Germline CDR1 and CDR2: MNHEY and SVGAGI. The CDR3 contains 15 residues. J was trimmed by 5 bases and V by 5 bases; bases with no gene match: 9. CDR3 in amino acids: CASSKMSGGADEQYF. The CDR3, as DNA: TGTGCCAGCAGTAAAATGAGCGGGGGGGCCGACGAGCAGTACTTC.

This rearrangement joins TRBV6-2 or TRBV6-3 to TRBJ1-1; D gene uncertain. There are 14 residues in the CDR3. Trimming left V 5 bases short and J 6 bases short, with 16 bases between. Germline V CDR1 and CDR2: MNHEY, SVGEGT. The CDR3 nucleotides read TGTGCCAGCAGTGGCCCGGGAGGGTGGGCTGAAGCTTTCTTT. Its translation: CASSGPGGWAEAFF.

This clone has just one count. The chain recombines TRBV7-3 with TRBJ2-1; possibly TRBD1 for D (5 bases). This CDR3 has 15 amino acids. Trimming removed 1 base from V and 2 bases from J, with 9 bases in between. Germline CDR1 reads SGHTA; CDR2 reads FQGTGA. The CDR3 is CASSLRGATYNEQFF. CDR3 nucleotide sequence: TGTGCCAGCAGCTTAAGGGGCGCAACCTACAATGAGCAGTTCTTC.

The V gene is TRBV5-6, the J gene TRBJ1-2, with D perhaps matching TRBD1 (6 bases). V gave up 3 bases and J gave up 0 bases, with 15 bases separating them. The germline V gene has CDR1 SGHDT and CDR2 YYEEEE. The CDR3 runs 16 residues. The CDR3 region is CASSSLRDTSNYGYTF. In DNA form, the CDR3 reads TGTGCCAGCAGCTCCCTCCGGGACACTTCTAACTATGGCTACACCTTC. The full variable domain, completed using reference TRBV5-6 and TRBJ1-2, is DAGVTQSPTHLIKTRGQQVTLRCSPKSGHDTVSWYQQALGQGPQFIFQYYEEEERQRGNFPDRFSGHQFPNYSSELNVNALLLGDSALYLCASSSLRDTSNYGYTFGSGTRLTVV.

This clone occurred a few times. The chain has TRBV7-8 and TRBJ1-2, with D unclear. This CDR3 has 14 amino acids. CDR1 SGHVS and CDR2 FQNEAQ come from the germline V gene. The ends were cut back, 0 bases at V and 4 bases at J, with 9 bases in the middle. CDR3 protein: CASSLAGEGYGYTF. The CDR3 region has the DNA TGTGCCAGCAGCTTAGCCGGGGAAGGCTATGGCTACACCTTC.

This chain connects TRBV5-1 to TRBJ1-1; 7 bases match TRBD1. V was clipped by 0 bases and J by 1 base; unmatched bases: 0. The CDR3 has 14 amino acids. Germline V gene data show CDR1 as SGHRS and CDR2 as YFSETQ. CDR3 nucleotides: TGCGCCAGCAGCTTGGACAGGGGGAACACTGAAGCTTTCTTT. Translation gives CASSLDRGNTEAFF.

The chain combines TRBV7-2 with TRBJ1-1, with D uncertain. V was trimmed by 1 base and J by 11 bases, leaving 11 bases between them. Germline lookup yields CDR1 SGHTA and CDR2 FQGNSA. There are 12 residues in the CDR3. The CDR3 protein is CASSLDIKEAFF. The CDR3 DNA reads TGTGCCAGCAGCTTAGATATCAAGGAGGCTTTCTTT.

V is TRBV6-7 and J is TRBJ2-7, with TRBD1 matching over 9 bases. TRBV6-7 is marked as an open reading frame, function uncertain. V was clipped by 10 bases and J by 2 bases; unmatched bases: 12. The length of the CDR3 is 15 residues. The CDR3 is CATPGGTGYTYEQYF. DNA of the CDR3: TGTGCCACCCCAGGAGGGACAGGGTATACCTACGAGCAGTACTTC.

There are a few counts of this clone. V usage is TRBV5-1 and J usage is TRBJ1-2; D gene ambiguous. From germline, CDR1 is SGHRS and CDR2 YFSETQ. V lost 8 bases to trimming and J lost 4 bases, with 15 bases between them. This CDR3 is built from 13 residues. The CDR3 nucleotides read TGCGCCAGTCTCCCAGATGAGGGCTATGGCTACACCTTC. It is translated as CASLPDEGYGYTF.

CDR3 nucleotide sequence: TGCGCCAGCAGCTTTGCGGGGGCCGACGAGCAGTACTTC. Its protein is CASSFAGADEQYF. V usage is TRBV5-1 and J usage is TRBJ2-7; D is possibly TRBD2 (7 bases). Germline V CDR1 and CDR2: SGHRS, YFSETQ. V was clipped by 2 bases and J by 5 bases, with 11 bases between them. The CDR3 runs 13 residues.

V is TRBV18 and J is TRBJ1-6; D possibly corresponds to TRBD1 (6 bases). The germline V gene has CDR1 KGHSH and CDR2 LQKENI. The CDR3 totals 14 residues. Trimming took off 5 bases at V and 10 bases at J, with 15 bases between the two ends. The CDR3 region is CASSEAGVGSPLHF. In DNA, the CDR3 is TGTGCCAGCTCAGAGGCAGGGGTCGGGTCACCCCTCCACTTT.

The chain couples TRBV7-2 to TRBJ1-4; a weak D match, TRBD1 (6 bases). CDR1 and CDR2 from the germline V gene are SGHTA and FQGNSA. This CDR3 region has 14 residues. The V end lost 6 bases, the J end lost 4 bases, and 12 bases lay between the germline ends. The CDR3 spells CASRGQLFNEKLFF. CDR3 DNA: TGTGCCAGCAGAGGACAGCTGTTTAATGAAAAACTGTTTTTT.

This chain connects TRBV6-4 to TRBJ1-2, with 11 bases lining up with TRBD1. The V segment lost 2 bases and the J segment 8 bases; nucleotides outside the gene matches: 7. From germline, CDR1 is MRHNA and CDR2 SNTAGT. The CDR3 contains 15 residues. The CDR3 DNA is TGTGCCAGCAGTGACCGGACAGGGGGCGTGAAGGGCTACACCTTC. This codes for CASSDRTGGVKGYTF.

The CDR3 sequence is CASSPRPGSGEKLFF. The DNA for the CDR3 is TGTGCCAGCTCACCTCGGCCGGGATCAGGCGAAAAACTGTTTTTT. V is TRBV18 and J is TRBJ1-4; D not certain. The CDR3 is made up of 15 amino acids. Trimming took off 3 bases at V and 8 bases at J, with 16 bases between the two ends. Germline V gene sequence: CDR1 KGHSH, CDR2 LQKENI.

The CDR3 sequence: CASSQGLNQPQHF. The CDR3 nucleotides read TGCGCCAGCAGTCAGGGTCTTAATCAGCCCCAGCATTTT. The gene calls are TRBV5-1 and TRBJ1-5, with a weak D call TRBD1 (5 bases). Germline loops: CDR1 SGHRS, CDR2 YFSETQ. The CDR3 is 13 amino acids. V lost 5 bases and J lost 4, with 10 bases in between. The whole variable domain, remainder taken from reference TRBV5-1 and TRBJ1-5, is KAGVTQTPRYLIKTRGQQVTLSCSPISGHRSVSWYQQTPGQGLQFLFEYFSETQRNKGNFPGRFSGRQFSNSRSEMNVSTLELGDSALYLCASSQGLNQPQHFGDGTRLSIL.